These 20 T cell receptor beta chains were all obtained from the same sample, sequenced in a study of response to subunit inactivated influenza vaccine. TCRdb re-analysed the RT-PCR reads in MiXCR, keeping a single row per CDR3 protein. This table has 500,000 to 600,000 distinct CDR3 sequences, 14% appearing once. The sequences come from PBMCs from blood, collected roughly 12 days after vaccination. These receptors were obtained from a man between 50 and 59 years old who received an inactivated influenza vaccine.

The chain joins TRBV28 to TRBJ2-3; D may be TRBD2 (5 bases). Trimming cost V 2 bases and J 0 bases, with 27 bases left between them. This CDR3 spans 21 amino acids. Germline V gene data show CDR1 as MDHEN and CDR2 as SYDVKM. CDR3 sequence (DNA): TGTGCCAGCAGTTTACTCGTCCCAACGGGGAGCGTACCAACTAGCACAGATACGCAGTATTTT. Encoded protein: CASSLLVPTGSVPTSTDTQYF.

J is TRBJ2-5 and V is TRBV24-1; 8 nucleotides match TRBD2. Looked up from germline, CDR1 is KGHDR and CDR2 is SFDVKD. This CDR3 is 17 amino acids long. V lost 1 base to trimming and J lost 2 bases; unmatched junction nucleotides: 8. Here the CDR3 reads CATSDLGGIAGQETQYF. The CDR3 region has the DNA TGTGCCACCAGTGATTTAGGTGGGATAGCGGGGCAAGAGACCCAGTACTTC.

Here the CDR3 reads CASSVDWLMEQYF. CDR3 in DNA: TGTGCCAGCAGTGTGGACTGGTTAATGGAGCAGTACTTC. V is TRBV2 and J is TRBJ2-7; D possibly corresponds to TRBD2 (5 bases). Germline V gives CDR1 SNHLY, CDR2 FYNNEI. V lost 4 bases, J lost 7 bases, and 14 bases lay in between. CDR3 length: 13 amino acids.

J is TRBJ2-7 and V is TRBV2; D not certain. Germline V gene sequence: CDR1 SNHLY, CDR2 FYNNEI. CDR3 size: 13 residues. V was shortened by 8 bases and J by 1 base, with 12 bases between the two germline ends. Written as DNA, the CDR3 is TGTGCCAGCGGGAAACAGACGTCCTACGAGCAGTACTTC. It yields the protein CASGKQTSYEQYF.

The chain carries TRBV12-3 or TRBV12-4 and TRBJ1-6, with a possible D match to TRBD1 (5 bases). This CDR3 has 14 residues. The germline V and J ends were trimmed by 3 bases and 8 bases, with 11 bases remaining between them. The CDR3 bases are TGTGCCAGCAGTTTGGGGCAGGGACATTCACCCCTCCACTTT. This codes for CASSLGQGHSPLHF.

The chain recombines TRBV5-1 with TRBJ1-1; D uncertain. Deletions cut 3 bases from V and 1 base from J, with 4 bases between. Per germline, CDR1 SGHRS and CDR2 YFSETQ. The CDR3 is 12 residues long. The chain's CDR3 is CASSSENTEAFF. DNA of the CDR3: TGCGCCAGCAGCTCGGAGAACACTGAAGCTTTCTTT.

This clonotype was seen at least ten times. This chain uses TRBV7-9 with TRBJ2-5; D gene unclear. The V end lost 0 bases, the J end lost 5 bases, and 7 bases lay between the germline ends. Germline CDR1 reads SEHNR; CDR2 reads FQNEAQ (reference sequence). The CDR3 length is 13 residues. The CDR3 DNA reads TGTGCCAGCAGCTTAGCAGGGTCGGAGACCCAGTACTTC. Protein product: CASSLAGSETQYF. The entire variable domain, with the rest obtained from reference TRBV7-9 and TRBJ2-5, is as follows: DTGVSQNPRHKITKRGQNVTFRCDPISEHNRLYWYRQTLGQGPEFLTYFQNEAQLEKSRLLSDRFSAERPKGSFSTLEIQRTEQGDSAMYLCASSLAGSETQYFGPGTRLLVL.

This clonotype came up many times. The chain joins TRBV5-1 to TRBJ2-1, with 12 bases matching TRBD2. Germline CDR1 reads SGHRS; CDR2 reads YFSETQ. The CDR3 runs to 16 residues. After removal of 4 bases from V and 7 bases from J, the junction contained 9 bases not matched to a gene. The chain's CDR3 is CASSLLTSGRLNEQFF. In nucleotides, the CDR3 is TGCGCCAGCAGCCTATTAACTAGCGGGAGGTTGAATGAGCAGTTCTTC.

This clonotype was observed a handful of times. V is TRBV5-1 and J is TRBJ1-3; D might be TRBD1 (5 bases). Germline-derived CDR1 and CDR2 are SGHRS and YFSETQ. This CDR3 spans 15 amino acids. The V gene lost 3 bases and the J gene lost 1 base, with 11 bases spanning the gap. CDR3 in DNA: TGCGCCAGCAGCTATGATCAGGGATCTGGAAACACCATATATTTT. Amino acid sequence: CASSYDQGSGNTIYF.

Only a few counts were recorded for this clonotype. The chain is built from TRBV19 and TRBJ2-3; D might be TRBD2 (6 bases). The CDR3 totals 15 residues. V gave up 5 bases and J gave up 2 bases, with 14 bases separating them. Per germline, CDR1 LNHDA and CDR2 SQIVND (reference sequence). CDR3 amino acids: CASSVLASPTDTQYF. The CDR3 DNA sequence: TGTGCCAGTAGTGTCCTAGCGTCTCCCACAGATACGCAGTATTTT.

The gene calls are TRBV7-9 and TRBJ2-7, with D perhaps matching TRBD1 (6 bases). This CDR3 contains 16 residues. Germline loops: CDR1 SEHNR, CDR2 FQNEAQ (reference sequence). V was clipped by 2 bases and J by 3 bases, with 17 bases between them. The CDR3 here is CASSLFPRAGVYEQYF. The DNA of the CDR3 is TGTGCCAGCAGCTTATTTCCGCGAGCAGGGGTCTACGAGCAGTACTTC. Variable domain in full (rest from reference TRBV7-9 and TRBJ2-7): DTGVSQNPRHKITKRGQNVTFRCDPISEHNRLYWYRQTLGQGPEFLTYFQNEAQLEKSRLLSDRFSAERPKGSFSTLEIQRTEQGDSAMYLCASSLFPRAGVYEQYFGPGTRLTVT.

CDR3 protein: CASSQGLWGYNGYTF. DNA for the CDR3: TGTGCCAGCAGCCAAGGTCTCTGGGGTTACAATGGCTACACCTTC. This chain joins TRBV14 and TRBJ1-2; D remains unclear. V was cut by 1 base and J by 6 bases, with 15 bases left in between. Germline V gives CDR1 SGHDN, CDR2 FVKESK. This CDR3 contains 15 residues.

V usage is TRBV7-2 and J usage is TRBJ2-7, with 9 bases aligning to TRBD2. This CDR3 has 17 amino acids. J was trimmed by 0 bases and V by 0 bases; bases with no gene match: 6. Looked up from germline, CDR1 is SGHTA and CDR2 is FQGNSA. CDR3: CASSLAPSGAHSYEQYF. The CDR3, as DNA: TGTGCCAGCAGCTTAGCCCCTAGCGGGGCGCACTCCTACGAGCAGTACTTC.

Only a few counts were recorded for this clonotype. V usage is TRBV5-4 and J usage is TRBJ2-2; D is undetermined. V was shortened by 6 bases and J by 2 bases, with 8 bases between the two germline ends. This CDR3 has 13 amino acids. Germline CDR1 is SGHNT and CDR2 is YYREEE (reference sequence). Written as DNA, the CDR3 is TGTGCCAGCACCTTTGGCAACACCGGGGAGCTGTTTTTT. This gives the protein CASTFGNTGELFF.

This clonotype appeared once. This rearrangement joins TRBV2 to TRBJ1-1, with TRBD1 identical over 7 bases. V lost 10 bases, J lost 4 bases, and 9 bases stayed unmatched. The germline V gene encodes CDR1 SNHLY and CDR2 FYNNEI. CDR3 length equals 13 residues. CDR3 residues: CATGGGRPTEAFF. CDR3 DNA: TGTGCCACAGGGGGAGGGAGGCCCACTGAAGCTTTCTTT.

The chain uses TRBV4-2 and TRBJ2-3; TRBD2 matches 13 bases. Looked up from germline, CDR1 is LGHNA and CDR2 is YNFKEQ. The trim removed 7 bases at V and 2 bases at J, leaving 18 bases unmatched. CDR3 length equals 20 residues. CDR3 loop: CASTPTHGLAGAAYTDTQYF. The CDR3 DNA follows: TGTGCCAGCACCCCGACCCACGGACTAGCGGGGGCGGCCTACACAGATACGCAGTATTTT.

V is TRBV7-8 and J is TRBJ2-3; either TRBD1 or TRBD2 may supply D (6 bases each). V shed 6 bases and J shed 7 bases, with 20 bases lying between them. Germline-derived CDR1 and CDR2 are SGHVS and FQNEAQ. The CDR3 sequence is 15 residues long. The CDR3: CASRQQVSGANTQYF. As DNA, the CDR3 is TGTGCCAGCAGACAACAGGTTTCGGGGGCAAATACGCAGTATTTT.

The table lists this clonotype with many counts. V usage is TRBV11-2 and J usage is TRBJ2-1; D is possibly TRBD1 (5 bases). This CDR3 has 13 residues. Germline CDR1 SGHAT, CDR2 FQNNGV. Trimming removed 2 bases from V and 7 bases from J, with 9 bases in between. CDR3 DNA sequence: TGTGCCAGCAGCTTAACAGGTCGGAATGAGCAGTTCTTC. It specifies CASSLTGRNEQFF.

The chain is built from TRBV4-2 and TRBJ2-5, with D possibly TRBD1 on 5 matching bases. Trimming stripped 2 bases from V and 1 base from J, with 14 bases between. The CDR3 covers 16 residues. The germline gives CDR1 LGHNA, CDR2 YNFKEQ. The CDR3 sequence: CASSQLGRALQETQYF. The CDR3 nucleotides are TGTGCCAGCAGCCAATTGGGCAGGGCCCTCCAAGAGACCCAGTACTTC.

CDR3 sequence reads: CASTVQLNTGELFF. CDR3 sequence (DNA): TGTGCCAGCACCGTCCAGTTGAACACCGGGGAGCTGTTTTTT. The chain is built from TRBV28 and TRBJ2-2, with no clear D. Germline loops: CDR1 MDHEN, CDR2 SYDVKM. This CDR3 region has 14 residues. V lost 7 bases and J lost 1, with 10 bases in between.